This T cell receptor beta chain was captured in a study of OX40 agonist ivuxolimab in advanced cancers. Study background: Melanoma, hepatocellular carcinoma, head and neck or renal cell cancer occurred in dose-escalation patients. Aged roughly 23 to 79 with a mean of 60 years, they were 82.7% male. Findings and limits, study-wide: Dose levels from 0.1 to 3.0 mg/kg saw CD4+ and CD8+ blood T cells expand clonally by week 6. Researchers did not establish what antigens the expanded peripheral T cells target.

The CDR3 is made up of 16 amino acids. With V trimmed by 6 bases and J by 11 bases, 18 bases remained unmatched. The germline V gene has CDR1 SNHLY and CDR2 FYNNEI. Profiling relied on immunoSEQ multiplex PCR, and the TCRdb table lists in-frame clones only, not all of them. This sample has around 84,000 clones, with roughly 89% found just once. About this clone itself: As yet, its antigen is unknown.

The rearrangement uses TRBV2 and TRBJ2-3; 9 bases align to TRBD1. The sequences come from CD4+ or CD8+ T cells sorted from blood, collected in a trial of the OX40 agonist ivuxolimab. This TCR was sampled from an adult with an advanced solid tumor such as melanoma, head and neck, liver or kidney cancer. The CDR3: CASRVTGTGPNQKQYF. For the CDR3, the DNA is TGTGCCAGCAGAGTAACTGGGACAGGGCCTAACCAAAAGCAGTATTTT. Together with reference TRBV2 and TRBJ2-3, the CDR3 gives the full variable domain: EPEVTQTPSHQVTQMGQEVILRCVPISNHLYFYWYRQILGQKVEFLVSFYNNEISEKSEIFDDQFSVERPDGSNFTLKIRSTKLEDSAMYFCASRVTGTGPNQKQYFGPGTRLTVL.